These T cell receptor beta chains were read from a single sample in a study of cytomegalovirus exposure and HLA in healthy donors. Repertoires were generated with immunoSEQ multiplex PCR, while TCRdb's copy carries only in-frame clones and drops some. The sample has about 240,000 clones; about 86% are singletons. The sequenced material came from PBMCs. The receptors here all came from a woman under 40 in good health and CMV-seropositive. The CDR3 runs from the conserved cysteine through the conserved F or W. D genes are given only for firm matches.

D gene	V gene	J gene	CDR3 protein
TRBD1	TRBV6-5	TRBJ2-7	CASSRQGATHYEQYF
TRBD2	TRBV2	TRBJ2-1	CARGGEGRTNEQFF
-	TRBV5-1	TRBJ2-1	CASSLAEFYNEQFF
TRBD1	TRBV4-1	TRBJ2-2	CASSQDSGTGGYRTGELFF
TRBD1	TRBV18	TRBJ1-1	CASSPQGQGRPNTEAFF
TRBD1	TRBV5-1	TRBJ2-7	CASSLASGGPYEQYF
-	TRBV7-8	TRBJ2-7	CASSFFQGYEQYF
TRBD1	TRBV15	TRBJ1-4	CATSRGQGREKLFF
-	TRBV2	TRBJ2-3	CASSEDSDSTDTQYF
TRBD1	TRBV6-6	TRBJ1-2	CASSSRQGEGYTF
-	TRBV2	TRBJ2-7	CASTETQPYEQYF
-	TRBV19	TRBJ1-5	CASSVRNSAGLNQPQHF
-	TRBV7-2	TRBJ2-7	CASSFLGTGRGAEQYF
-	TRBV28	TRBJ1-5	CASSLWGGEAHQPQHF
-	TRBV5-1	TRBJ1-1	CASSFGRSTGMNTEAFF
TRBD1	TRBV4-2	TRBJ2-7	CASSQDRTGEAEQYF
-	TRBV7-8	TRBJ1-4	CASSFRDREKLFF
-	TRBV29-1	TRBJ1-1	CSALTNLNTEAFF
TRBD2	TRBV6-5	TRBJ2-7	CASSRGTSGYEQYF
-	TRBV2	TRBJ1-2	CATRQFQANYGYTF
TRBD2	TRBV18	TRBJ2-7	CASSPGTSGRAYEQYF
TRBD1	TRBV19	TRBJ1-5	CASSPTGISNQPQHF
TRBD2	TRBV6-1	TRBJ2-7	CASITSGSYEQYF
TRBD2	TRBV30	TRBJ2-4	CAWSVGREAPKNIQYF
TRBD2	TRBV27	TRBJ2-7	CASRLERESSYEQYF
TRBD2	TRBV5-1	TRBJ2-1	CASSSGTSFSYNEQFF
TRBD2	TRBV27	TRBJ2-7	CASSSTPTSGVSYEQYF
-	TRBV13	TRBJ1-2	CASSGAAGAFGYTF
TRBD2	TRBV5-4	TRBJ2-1	CASSPSMRTSVGEQFF
TRBD2	TRBV5-1	TRBJ2-1	CASSFRSGRENEQFF
TRBD1	TRBV7-2	TRBJ2-7	CASSLVQGNTYEQYF
TRBD2	TRBV5-1	TRBJ2-2	CASSLLAVTTGELFF
TRBD2	TRBV5-1	TRBJ2-3	CASSLRGGTDTQYF
TRBD2	TRBV5-4	TRBJ2-7	CASSLASGVGGVYEQYF
TRBD1	TRBV6-5	TRBJ2-7	CASSRDRAFPEQYF
-	TRBV11-3	TRBJ2-1	CASSFPGGEQFF
-	TRBV5-4	TRBJ2-2	CASSSPRDSQLFF
-	TRBV19	TRBJ2-1	CASRGRDYNEQFF
-	TRBV30	TRBJ2-7	CAWREGRFYEQYF
-	TRBV5-1	TRBJ2-3	CASSPGGTTDTQYF
-	TRBV19	TRBJ1-5	CASSRGRDNQPQHF
-	TRBV5-1	TRBJ2-3	CASSPGRRRDTDTQYF
TRBD1	TRBV13	TRBJ2-1	CASHPGGSYNEQFF
TRBD2	TRBV20-1	TRBJ2-7	CGEREWYEQYF
-	TRBV11-3	TRBJ2-3	CASSPGQTTDTQYF
-	TRBV7-9	TRBJ2-5	CASSFGSGETQYF
-	TRBV5-4	TRBJ2-3	CASSLDSTDTQYF
-	TRBV5-1	TRBJ2-7	CASSLGAYEQYF